This entry concerns a single TCR beta chain. The antigen it binds to is not known. Base qualities are not recorded, but no much larger clone differs from it by a single base. Repertoires were sampled repeatedly over the course of chemoradiotherapy, so clonal expansion could be followed in the tumor microenvironment. Libraries came from the immunoSEQ multiplex PCR assay. TCRdb provides this immuneACCESS table in a form limited to in-frame rearrangements. Some clones are lacking; in checked studies, under half of them reflect an unresolved V gene, and why the rest are absent is not known. For this sample there are approximately 14,000 clones; about three quarters appear just once. The top ten constitute roughly 1.4% of the sample. Inclusive of the bounding cysteine and phenylalanine, the CDR3 is 15 residues long. Here the CDR3 DNA is all that survives: 45 bases in frame from base 1. The germline V gene specifies SGHTA as CDR1 and FQGNSA as CDR2. The junction shows trimming of 2 bases on V and 5 bases on J, and the gene matches do not reach 6 bases of it.

The data are from a study of chemoradiotherapy in HPV16-positive cancers (dated by TCRdb to between 2021 and 2023). For context, the study as a whole: Functional T-cell assays on cells from two HPV16-positive patients defined candidate HPV-specific T-cell clones and common TCR motifs. The study asked whether T-cell immunity to the HPV oncoproteins E6 and E7 changes during chemoradiotherapy and whether this immunity affects survival. The candidate HPV-specific TCRs and motifs were then tracked in TCR repertoires from about 90 patients with HPV-related cancers.

The investigation overall reported the following: The survival association was reported for HPV16-positive patients, and the functional definition of HPV-specific T cells was derived from only a couple of HPV16-positive patients. Expansion of candidate HPV-specific clones and E7-related TCR motifs was observed in the tumor microenvironment during treatment, whereas no such expansion was observed for non-HPV-specific T cells. Improved recurrence-free survival in HPV16-positive patients was associated with expansion of HPV-responsive T cells during chemoradiotherapy.

The sequence was collected from a human donor with HPV-associated anogenital cancer. The sequence links TRBV7-2 to TRBJ2-3, and 8 bases in between align with TRBD1. The specimen was obtained from a patient who underwent chemoradiotherapy. The CDR3 loop reads CASSLIRGHGDTQYF. The nucleotide sequence reads as follows: TGTGCCAGCAGCTTAATCAGGGGGCATGGAGATACGCAGTATTTT.